This T cell receptor beta chain derives from a study of blood T cells in healthy people across ages. The CDR3 is 14 residues long. V gave up 8 bases and J gave up 1 base; unmatched junction bases: 4. Germline CDR1 SNHLY, CDR2 FYNNEI. Combining a sample-barcoded 5' primer with a J-beta primer mix, a second PCR ran for roughly 7 to 12 cycles. TCRdb re-analysed the 5' RACE reads in MiXCR, keeping a single row per CDR3 protein. The data contain 750,000 to 950,000 distinct CDR3 sequences, roughly 50% of them singletons. The chain employs TRBV2 and TRBJ2-3; 9 bases agree with TRBD1. Material for sequencing was blood. This clonotype originated in a man older than 75 in good health. The CDR3 region is CASPRDRGTDTQYF. The CDR3, as DNA: TGTGCCAGCCCCCGGGACAGGGGCACAGATACGCAGTATTTT.